This T cell receptor beta chain was captured in a study of immune cell composition in non-small cell lung cancer. Notes on the study in general: Top 10 clone scores and clonality were higher in squamous than adenocarcinoma. Tumour TCR-beta clonality showed no significant link to smoking pack-years. Shared sequences between tumour-reactive and dominant in vivo clones were not proven.

Germline V gene data show CDR1 as SEHNR and CDR2 as FQNEAQ (reference sequence). The CDR3 consists of 14 residues. Trimming stripped 8 bases from V and 7 bases from J, with 19 bases between. Repertoires were generated with immunoSEQ multiplex PCR, while TCRdb's copy carries only in-frame clones and drops some. The sample lists 3,000 to 3,500 clones, roughly three quarters occurring once. The sample holds a few counts of this clone. Its target is unknown. The receptor was derived from a human donor with non-small cell lung cancer. Material for sequencing was lung tumor tissue. The chain recombines TRBV7-9 with TRBJ2-3, with D perhaps matching TRBD2 (6 bases). CDR3 nucleotide sequence: TGTGCCAGCTTCGCTCCAGAGACTAGTTATACGCAGTATTTT. Protein product: CASFAPETSYTQYF.